Below are 25 T cell receptor beta chains sequenced from a single sample in a study of blood T cell repertoires in COVID-19. Clones were read by immunoSEQ multiplex PCR, and TCRdb kept only the in-frame ones, dropping some. The table records roughly 70,000 clones, 82% of them present only once. The sample was peripheral blood. All receptors come from a woman aged 60-75 years with acute or convalescent COVID-19.

The chain combines TRBV15 with TRBJ1-5; tentative D call: TRBD1 (5 bases). CDR1 is LNHNV, CDR2 YYDKDF, per germline (reference sequence). The CDR3 totals 17 residues. V lost 4 bases, J lost 4 bases, and 20 bases lay in between. CDR3 DNA sequence: TGTGCCACCAGCACGGTTTGGGGAGGGACGCCAAATCAGCCCCAGCATTTT. This gives the protein CATSTVWGGTPNQPQHF.

V gene TRBV6-5 combines with J gene TRBJ2-3; 7 nucleotides align to TRBD1. Germline CDR1 reads MNHEY; CDR2 reads SVGAGI. This CDR3 region has 15 residues. J gave up 6 bases and V 0 bases, and 6 bases lay outside the gene matches. CDR3 protein: CASSYSTGSLDTQYF. CDR3 DNA: TGTGCCAGCAGTTACTCGACAGGGTCCTTGGATACGCAGTATTTT.

This chain links TRBV6-5 with TRBJ1-2, with a tentative D call TRBD1 (6 bases). Germline CDR1 is MNHEY and CDR2 is SVGAGI. The CDR3 extends over 13 amino acids. V lost 7 bases to trimming and J lost 4 bases, with 13 bases between them. The CDR3 region is CASTPDRGYGYTF. For the CDR3, the DNA is TGTGCCAGCACTCCGGACAGAGGCTATGGCTACACCTTC.

The chain is built from TRBV15 and TRBJ1-1; D is possibly TRBD1 (6 bases). V was pared by 4 bases and J by 6 bases, with 18 bases between. This CDR3 comprises 15 residues. Germline V gives CDR1 LNHNV, CDR2 YYDKDF (reference sequence). The chain's CDR3 is CATSNRPQGFAEAFF. The CDR3 bases are TGTGCCACCAGCAACCGACCGCAGGGGTTCGCTGAAGCTTTCTTT.

The V gene is TRBV29-1, the J gene TRBJ2-7; D gene unclear. Germline V gene lookup returns CDR1 SQVTM and CDR2 ANQGSEA. V was pared by 7 bases and J by 6 bases, with 16 bases between. The CDR3 extends over 12 amino acids. The CDR3 nucleotides read TGCAGCGGCTACGACTTAGTGGGCGAGCAGTACTTC. Amino acid sequence: CSGYDLVGEQYF.

The chain has TRBV6-5 and TRBJ1-6, with 8 bases identical to TRBD1. J lost 9 bases, V lost 8 bases, and 6 bases had no gene match. CDR1 and CDR2 from the germline V gene are MNHEY and SVGAGI. The CDR3 consists of 13 residues. Here the CDR3 DNA reads TGTGCCAGCCGACAGGGGTTGGTTTCACCCCTCCACTTT. This codes for CASRQGLVSPLHF.

The J gene is TRBJ1-6, the V gene TRBV9; 9 bases agree with TRBD1. Trimming cost V 4 bases and J 9 bases; bases outside gene matches: 14. The CDR3 sequence is 17 residues long. CDR1 SGDLS and CDR2 YYNGEE come from the germline V gene. CDR3 sequence: CASSTSSGTGLGSPLHF. CDR3 nucleotides: TGTGCCAGCAGCACCAGTTCCGGGACAGGGTTGGGTTCACCCCTCCACTTT.

The J gene is TRBJ1-2, the V gene TRBV6-1; D uncertain. The CDR3 is 13 residues long. Germline V gene data show CDR1 as MNHNS and CDR2 as SASEGT. V was pared by 3 bases and J by 2 bases, with 7 bases between. The CDR3: CASSDRSNYGYTF. The CDR3 DNA sequence: TGTGCCAGCAGTGATCGGTCCAACTATGGCTACACCTTC.

The chain couples TRBV9 to TRBJ1-3; D call uncertain. The V gene's germline CDR1 is SGDLS and CDR2 YYNGEE. The CDR3 is 14 residues long. V dropped 2 bases and J dropped 4 bases, with 10 bases sitting between them. CDR3 sequence: CASSVRGSGNTIYF. CDR3 DNA: TGTGCCAGCAGCGTCCGCGGATCCGGAAACACCATATATTTT.

The chain combines TRBV7-3 with TRBJ2-5; D perhaps matches TRBD2 (6 bases). The V and J ends lost 4 bases and 4 bases respectively, with 10 bases between them. The CDR3 extends over 13 amino acids. Germline lookup yields CDR1 SGHTA and CDR2 FQGTGA. The CDR3 protein is CASSWGVGETQYF. The CDR3 nucleotides are TGTGCCAGCAGCTGGGGGGTAGGAGAGACCCAGTACTTC.

V usage is TRBV6-6 and J usage is TRBJ1-3, with 11 nucleotides matching TRBD1. Germline assignment: CDR1 MNHNY and CDR2 SVGAGI (reference sequence). Germline trimming cut 6 bases from V and 3 bases from J; bases unmatched to any gene: 7. This CDR3 comprises 16 residues. The CDR3 nucleotides are TGTGCCAGCAGCCTAGGACAGGGGGCTTTTGGAAACACCATATATTTT. This gives the protein CASSLGQGAFGNTIYF.

The chain combines TRBV5-1 with TRBJ2-5; tentatively, D is TRBD2 (6 bases). Germline V gene data show CDR1 as SGHRS and CDR2 as YFSETQ. The V end lost 6 bases, the J end lost 5 bases, and 17 bases lay between the germline ends. The CDR3 consists of 14 residues. CDR3 in amino acids: CASTRVDLAETQYF. The CDR3 DNA follows: TGCGCCAGCACCCGCGTCGACCTAGCGGAGACCCAGTACTTC.

This clone has just one count. V gene TRBV6-2 or TRBV6-3 combines with J gene TRBJ2-7; D is perhaps TRBD1 (5 bases). V gave up 2 bases and J gave up 5 bases, with 7 bases separating them. Germline CDR1 is MNHEY and CDR2 is SVGEGT. There are 12 residues in the CDR3. The CDR3 sequence: CASSYEGDEQYF. In DNA form, the CDR3 reads TGTGCCAGCAGTTACGAAGGGGACGAGCAGTACTTC.

J is TRBJ2-7 and V is TRBV27; the D gene is possibly TRBD2 (5 bases). Germline V lookup: CDR1 MNHEY, CDR2 SMNVEV (reference sequence). CDR3 length: 15 amino acids. V shed 2 bases and J shed 4 bases, with 15 bases lying between them. The CDR3 sequence: CASSLTLGLLYEQYF. The CDR3 region has the DNA TGTGCCAGCAGTTTAACGTTAGGACTCCTTTACGAGCAGTACTTC.

V usage is TRBV29-1 and J usage is TRBJ2-7, with a possible D match to TRBD2 (6 bases). From germline, CDR1 is SQVTM and CDR2 ANQGSEA. Between the trimmed V and J ends, which lost 5 bases and 5 bases, there was a span of 16 bases. This CDR3 has 13 amino acids. CDR3 residues: CSVPGGALDEQYF. CDR3 DNA sequence: TGCAGCGTTCCCGGCGGGGCTTTAGACGAGCAGTACTTC.

The V and J genes are TRBV5-1 and TRBJ1-1; maybe TRBD1 (6 bases). CDR3 length equals 15 residues. V lost 4 bases to trimming and J lost 5 bases, with 18 bases between them. CDR1 and CDR2 from the germline V gene are SGHRS and YFSETQ. The chain's CDR3 is CASSGKQGVPTEAFF. CDR3 nucleotides: TGCGCCAGCAGCGGGAAACAGGGTGTCCCGACTGAAGCTTTCTTT.

The V call is TRBV10-1, the J call TRBJ2-5, with 9 bases matching TRBD2. J was trimmed by 4 bases and V by 0 bases; bases with no gene match: 0. The CDR3 covers 14 residues. CDR1 WNHNN and CDR2 SYGVQD come from the germline V gene (reference sequence). CDR3 nucleotide sequence: TGCGCCAGCAGTGAGTCTAGCGGGAGAGAGACCCAGTACTTC. The encoded protein is CASSESSGRETQYF.

The rearrangement links TRBV18 to TRBJ2-7; 10 bases align to TRBD2. J was trimmed by 6 bases and V by 3 bases; bases with no gene match: 11. CDR1 KGHSH and CDR2 LQKENI come from the germline V gene. The CDR3 covers 16 residues. The CDR3 DNA sequence: TGTGCCAGCTCACCCCGGGGTCTAGCGGGAGTTTTCGAGCAGTACTTC. The encoded protein is CASSPRGLAGVFEQYF.

The rearrangement links TRBV9 to TRBJ2-3; 8 bases agree with TRBD2. Germline V gives CDR1 SGDLS, CDR2 YYNGEE. V was pared by 0 bases and J by 4 bases, with 7 bases of the junction left unmatched. CDR3 length: 16 residues. DNA for the CDR3: TGTGCCAGCAGCGTAGGAGCGGGGGATGTCTCAGATACGCAGTATTTT. It yields the protein CASSVGAGDVSDTQYF.

This clone was counted once. The chain joins TRBV25-1 to TRBJ1-1; D remains ambiguous. This CDR3 has 13 residues. Germline CDR1 and CDR2: MGHDK and SYGVNS. V shed 7 bases and J shed 7 bases, with 16 bases lying between them. This CDR3 reads CASIDRGRDEAFF. The CDR3, as DNA: TGTGCCAGCATCGATAGAGGGCGTGATGAAGCTTTCTTT.

J is TRBJ1-1 and V is TRBV4-1, with D maybe TRBD1 (6 bases). This CDR3 spans 14 amino acids. Germline CDR1 MGHRA, CDR2 YSYEKL. V was trimmed by 1 base and J by 3 bases, leaving 9 bases between them. The CDR3 sequence is CASSQVTGDTEAFF. For the CDR3, the DNA is TGCGCCAGCAGCCAAGTGACAGGCGACACTGAAGCTTTCTTT.

The V and J genes are TRBV11-1 and TRBJ2-7, with a possible D match to TRBD1 (6 bases). From germline, CDR1 is SGHAT and CDR2 FQDESV (reference sequence). Deletions cut 6 bases from V and 2 bases from J, with 17 bases between. The CDR3 covers 15 residues. The CDR3 loop reads CASRPGQNDAYEQYF. In DNA form, the CDR3 reads TGTGCCAGCAGACCTGGACAGAACGACGCCTACGAGCAGTACTTC. The full variable domain, with the rest looked up from reference TRBV11-1 and TRBJ2-7, is EAEVAQSPRYKITEKSQAVAFWCDPISGHATLYWYRQILGQGPELLVQFQDESVVDDSQLPKDRFSAERLKGVDSTLKIQPAELGDSAMYLCASRPGQNDAYEQYFGPGTRLTVT.

The chain carries TRBV6-1 and TRBJ1-3; 10 bases fit TRBD1. This CDR3 region has 18 residues. V shed 2 bases and J 4 bases; nucleotides not matched to a gene: 11. Germline V gene lookup returns CDR1 MNHNS and CDR2 SASEGT. The CDR3 loop reads CASSERGQGLLEGNTIYF. DNA for the CDR3: TGTGCCAGCAGTGAACGGGGACAGGGGCTTTTGGAAGGAAACACCATATATTTT.

The V and J genes are TRBV11-2 and TRBJ1-1, with D unclear. With 5 bases removed from V and 4 bases from J, the gap between germline ends came to 11 bases. Germline CDR1 reads SGHAT; CDR2 reads FQNNGV. This CDR3 is 13 amino acids long. The CDR3 nucleotides read TGTGCCAGCAGCACTGGGAGTATCACTGAAGCTTTCTTT. The encoded protein is CASSTGSITEAFF.

This clone was seen more than once but under ten times. V gene TRBV27 combines with J gene TRBJ1-4, with TRBD1 identical over 10 bases. V lost 5 bases, J lost 0 bases, and 9 bases stayed unmatched. Germline V gives CDR1 MNHEY, CDR2 SMNVEV (reference sequence). CDR3 length: 18 residues. CDR3 in DNA: TGTGCCAGCAGTCTAAGATTGACAGGGGGCTCAACTAATGAAAAACTGTTTTTT. Protein: CASSLRLTGGSTNEKLFF.